These 13 T cell receptor beta chains originate from one sample sequenced in a study of T-cell reconstitution after alpha-beta-depleted transplantation in children (dated by TCRdb to about 2016). The protocol used for the library was PCR. Instrument used: Illumina HiSeq 2500. Molecular barcoding was employed in the preparation of TCR libraries, with unique molecular identifiers being used to normalize TCRbeta repertoire quantification. TCRdb took the public reads, trimmed them with fastp at Q25, ran MiXCR for clone calling and kept in-frame beta chains. Here each entry gathers all rows of one CDR3 protein and keeps the most common genes and DNA. The sample contains 200,000 to 300,000 distinct CDR3 sequences, less than 9% of them found a single time. 5% to 8% of the sample is taken by the ten largest. The treatment or condition label corresponds to: allogeneic hematopoietic cell transplantation with graft depleted of TCRalphabeta T cells and CD19 B cells.

This material consisted of PBMCs, mostly from graft donor cells, taken 180 days after TCRalphabeta/CD19-depleted stem cell transplant. All receptors derive from a male patient aged 5 to 17 who had a stem cell transplant for acute lymphoblastic leukemia, so the T cells may come from the graft donor.

This clonotype was observed many times. V gene TRBV6-1 combines with J gene TRBJ2-5, with a tentative D call TRBD2 (6 bases). CDR1 is MNHNS and CDR2 is SASEGT in the germline V gene. Trimming took 6 bases from V and 5 from J, leaving 19 bases between them. The CDR3 has 15 residues. CDR3 loop: CASSPGGGRAETQYF. The CDR3 bases are TGTGCCAGCAGCCCCGGTGGGGGGAGAGCGGAGACCCAGTACTTC.

The CDR3 spells CASSQDLGGLVDPSYEQYF. Written as DNA, the CDR3 is TGTGCCAGCAGCCAAGATCTTGGGGGACTAGTGGACCCCTCCTACGAGCAGTACTTC. The chain links TRBV4-2 to TRBJ2-7, with TRBD2 matching 8 bases. CDR1 and CDR2 (germline): LGHNA, YNFKEQ. V gave up 0 bases and J gave up 0 bases; unmatched junction bases: 13. The CDR3 has 19 residues.

This clonotype was detected many times. The V and J genes are TRBV5-6 and TRBJ1-5; 8 bases map to TRBD1. V shed 4 bases, J shed 7 bases, and the junction held 7 bases outside the gene matches. CDR3 length equals 14 residues. CDR1 and CDR2 (germline): SGHDT, YYEEEE. CDR3 region: CASSLGQGRQPQHF. As DNA, the CDR3 is TGTGCCAGCAGCCTCGGACAGGGTAGACAGCCCCAGCATTTT.

This clonotype was counted ten times or more. V usage is TRBV19 and J usage is TRBJ2-1, with D possibly TRBD1 on 6 matching bases. The V end lost 6 bases, the J end lost 6 bases, and 9 bases lay between the germline ends. Germline V gives CDR1 LNHDA, CDR2 SQIVND (reference sequence). The CDR3 contains 12 residues. CDR3 nucleotides: TGTGCCAGTAGCACACAGGGCAATGAGCAGTTCTTC. Protein: CASSTQGNEQFF.

This clonotype was detected many times. The V and J genes are TRBV9 and TRBJ2-7; TRBD1 or TRBD2 may be the D gene (6 bases each). The germline gives CDR1 SGDLS, CDR2 YYNGEE. The CDR3 has 12 residues. V was pared by 3 bases and J by 8 bases, with 12 bases between. DNA of the CDR3: TGTGCCAGCAGCGAGGGGGGCTTGAAGCAGTACTTC. Translation: CASSEGGLKQYF.

This clonotype was recorded many times. The J gene is TRBJ2-5, the V gene TRBV7-2, with D perhaps matching TRBD1 (5 bases). V was cut by 5 bases and J by 2 bases, with 15 bases left in between. Germline CDR1 reads SGHTA; CDR2 reads FQGNSA. The CDR3 covers 15 residues. CDR3 sequence reads: CASSRKTGSQETQYF. The CDR3 coding sequence is TGTGCCAGCAGCCGAAAAACAGGATCACAAGAGACCCAGTACTTC.

CDR3 DNA sequence: TGTGCCAGCAGTGATAAGGGGCAGCCCCTCTCTGGGGCCAACGTCCTGACTTTC. This encodes CASSDKGQPLSGANVLTF. The chain is built from TRBV25-1 and TRBJ2-6; weak D call: TRBD1 (5 bases). CDR3 length: 18 amino acids. Deletions cut 3 bases from V and 0 bases from J, with 15 bases between. The germline V gene has CDR1 MGHDK and CDR2 SYGVNS.

This clonotype was picked up a small number of times. The CDR3 DNA sequence: TGTGCCAGCAGCGTAGCAGGACTAGCGGCCACCAATGAGCAGTTCTTC. This codes for CASSVAGLAATNEQFF. The chain joins TRBV9 to TRBJ2-1, with TRBD2 matching 10 bases. V lost 0 bases, J lost 6 bases, and 6 bases stayed unmatched. The CDR3 is made up of 16 amino acids. From germline, CDR1 is SGDLS and CDR2 YYNGEE.

This clonotype was counted only a few times. V usage is TRBV24-1 and J usage is TRBJ1-5; 10 nucleotides agree with TRBD1. The CDR3 runs to 16 residues. Germline CDR1 reads KGHDR; CDR2 reads SFDVKD. V lost 0 bases to trimming and J lost 7 bases; unmatched junction nucleotides: 5. CDR3 nucleotides: TGTGCCACCAGTGATTTGGGCGGGACAGGGGACCAGCCCCAGCATTTT. It yields the protein CATSDLGGTGDQPQHF.

This clonotype occurred many times. V and J are TRBV11-2 and TRBJ1-1; D gene uncertain. CDR3 length: 13 residues. V lost 5 bases and J lost 1, with 8 bases in between. The germline gives CDR1 SGHAT, CDR2 FQNNGV. Written as DNA, the CDR3 is TGTGCCAGCAGCCACCACTCGAACACTGAAGCTTTCTTT. The encoded protein is CASSHHSNTEAFF. Full variable domain (remainder filled in from reference TRBV11-2 and TRBJ1-1): EAGVAQSPRYKIIEKRQSVAFWCNPISGHATLYWYQQILGQGPKLLIQFQNNGVVDDSQLPKDRFSAERLKGVDSTLKIQPAKLEDSAVYLCASSHHSNTEAFFGQGTRLTVV.

This clonotype was counted ten times or more. This rearrangement joins TRBV3-1 to TRBJ2-7, with D hard to call. Germline-derived CDR1 and CDR2 are LGHDT and YNNKEL (reference sequence). Trimming took off 2 bases at V and 7 bases at J, with 12 bases between the two ends. This CDR3 contains 13 residues. The CDR3 region has the DNA TGTGCCAGCAGCCAACCACCGGACCTGGAGCAGTACTTC. Translating it yields CASSQPPDLEQYF.

There are many counts of this clonotype. This chain connects TRBV28 to TRBJ2-5; perhaps D is TRBD1 or TRBD2 (7 bases each). The length of the CDR3 is 16 residues. Germline CDR1 is MDHEN and CDR2 is SYDVKM. V was shortened by 4 bases and J by 5 bases, with 20 bases between the two germline ends. CDR3 in amino acids: CASSSRGGARRETQYF. DNA of the CDR3: TGTGCCAGCAGTTCCAGGGGGGGGGCTAGAAGGGAGACCCAGTACTTC.

This clonotype was observed at least ten times. This chain uses TRBV29-1 with TRBJ2-5, with a weak D call TRBD2 (6 bases). CDR3 length equals 15 residues. The V end lost 5 bases, the J end lost 2 bases, and 18 bases lay between the germline ends. The germline CDR1 and CDR2 sequences are SQVTM and ANQGSEA. The CDR3 is CSVMGGLGPQETQYF. CDR3 nucleotide sequence: TGCAGCGTTATGGGGGGACTGGGCCCTCAAGAGACCCAGTACTTC.